The 21 T cell receptor beta chains listed next were all sequenced from one sample in a study of blood T cell repertoires in COVID-19. The protocol was immunoSEQ multiplex PCR, while the TCRdb copy is restricted to in-frame clones and leaves out a portion. The table records under 200,000 clones, 85% to 90% of them present only once. Sequencing used peripheral blood. These receptors were obtained from a man aged 40-55 years with active or convalescent COVID-19.

The genes are TRBV5-1 and TRBJ2-2; D is ambiguous. The CDR3 has 14 residues. Trimming left V 0 bases short and J 2 bases short, with 5 bases between. Per germline, CDR1 SGHRS and CDR2 YFSETQ. The CDR3 protein is CASSLALNTGELFF. The CDR3 region has the DNA TGCGCCAGCAGCTTGGCACTAAACACCGGGGAGCTGTTTTTT.

This chain uses TRBV28 with TRBJ1-1, with D possibly being TRBD1 (6 bases). This CDR3 spans 12 amino acids. Germline values: CDR1 MDHEN, CDR2 SYDVKM. The V end lost 6 bases, the J end lost 4 bases, and 9 bases lay between the germline ends. CDR3 sequence reads: CASRRDITEAFF. The CDR3 DNA is TGTGCCAGCAGAAGGGACATCACTGAAGCTTTCTTT. Looking up the rest from reference TRBV28 and TRBJ1-1 gives the full variable domain: DVKVTQSSRYLVKRTGEKVFLECVQDMDHENMFWYRQDPGLGLRLIYFSYDVKMKEKGDIPEGYSVSREKKERFSLILESASTNQTSMYLCASRRDITEAFFGQGTRLTVV.

The chain recombines TRBV11-2 with TRBJ2-2; D perhaps matches TRBD2 (5 bases). The CDR3 is 13 residues long. V was trimmed by 5 bases and J by 4 bases, leaving 8 bases between them. Germline-derived CDR1 and CDR2 are SGHAT and FQNNGV. The CDR3 protein is CASSPRATGELFF. The CDR3 bases are TGTGCCAGCAGCCCGAGGGCCACCGGGGAGCTGTTTTTT.

The chain carries TRBV3-1 (or the pseudogene TRBV3-2) and TRBJ2-1; a weak D match, TRBD2 (5 bases). V was trimmed by 0 bases and J by 10 bases, leaving 10 bases between them. This CDR3 is 13 amino acids long. From germline, CDR1 is LGHDT and CDR2 YNNKEL (reference sequence). CDR3 region: CASSQDRRGEQFF. For the CDR3, the DNA is TGTGCCAGCAGCCAAGATCGGAGAGGGGAGCAGTTCTTC.

The chain combines TRBV12-3 or TRBV12-4 with TRBJ1-5; D is uncertain. V was trimmed by 4 bases and J by 9 bases, leaving 10 bases between them. This CDR3 has 12 amino acids. DNA for the CDR3: TGTGCCAGCAGTTCCCACGGTGGGCCCCAGCATTTT. This translates into CASSSHGGPQHF.

The CDR3, as DNA: TGTGCCAGTTCCCCCCGTAGCCAGGACTCCACCGGGGAGCTGTTTTTT. Translating gives CASSPRSQDSTGELFF. This chain uses TRBV19 with TRBJ2-2; D may be TRBD2 (5 bases). CDR1 and CDR2 (germline): LNHDA, SQIVND (reference sequence). The ends were cut back, 8 bases at V and 4 bases at J, with 20 bases in the middle. The CDR3 is 16 amino acids.

The chain couples TRBV6-5 to TRBJ1-3; D gene uncertain. Germline values: CDR1 MNHEY, CDR2 SVGAGI. CDR3 size: 13 residues. V was trimmed by 6 bases and J by 0 bases, leaving 6 bases between them. Here the CDR3 reads CASSLYSGNTIYF. The CDR3 DNA reads as TGTGCCAGCAGCCTATACTCTGGAAACACCATATATTTT.

The rearrangement uses TRBV11-3 and TRBJ1-3, with D hard to call. The V gene lost 0 bases and the J gene lost 4 bases, with 10 bases spanning the gap. This CDR3 has 15 amino acids. CDR1 is SGHNT, CDR2 YENEEA, per germline. CDR3 in amino acids: CASSLEAQSGNTIYF. CDR3 nucleotide sequence: TGTGCCAGCAGCTTAGAAGCGCAGTCGGGAAACACCATATATTTT.

The chain couples TRBV20-1 to TRBJ2-6; unclear D gene. Germline V gene sequence: CDR1 DFQATT, CDR2 SNEGSKA (reference sequence). The CDR3 is 15 amino acids. The V gene lost 5 bases and the J gene lost 0 bases, with 11 bases spanning the gap. CDR3 nucleotide sequence: TGCAGTGCTCGTGTGAGCCTCTCTGGGGCCAACGTCCTGACTTTC. This translates into CSARVSLSGANVLTF.

In its sample, this clone was seen once. The rearrangement uses TRBV6-5 and TRBJ2-7, with 7 bases aligning to TRBD2. V shed 6 bases and J 1 base; nucleotides not matched to a gene: 3. The CDR3 extends over 13 amino acids. The germline CDR1 and CDR2 sequences are MNHEY and SVGAGI. CDR3 protein: CASRWGGSYEQYF. The CDR3 nucleotides are TGTGCCAGCAGGTGGGGGGGGTCCTACGAGCAGTACTTC.

J is TRBJ1-2 and V is TRBV23-1, with a tentative D call TRBD1 (5 bases). TRBV23-1 is annotated as an ORF whose role is uncertain. The germline V and J ends were trimmed by 3 bases and 4 bases, with 30 bases remaining between them. This CDR3 region has 20 residues. The CDR3 DNA is TGCGCCAGCAGTCACTCGTCGGTCGATTCACATCAGGGCCCTCCCTATGGCTACACCTTC. Translated: CASSHSSVDSHQGPPYGYTF.

V is TRBV27 and J is TRBJ2-7, with TRBD2 matching 7 bases. Trimming removed 4 bases from V and 2 bases from J; junction bases left unmatched: 5. The CDR3 is 14 residues long. Germline V lookup: CDR1 MNHEY, CDR2 SMNVEV (reference sequence). In DNA form, the CDR3 reads TGTGCCAGCAGTTGGGCTAGCGGAGCCTACGAGCAGTACTTC. Translated, it gives CASSWASGAYEQYF.

CDR3 DNA sequence: TGTGCCAGCAGCCCAGGACAGGGGGCGGCTATCTATGGCTACACCTTC. It encodes CASSPGQGAAIYGYTF. The V call is TRBV7-2, the J call TRBJ1-2, with 11 bases lining up with TRBD1. The CDR3 covers 16 residues. J was trimmed by 4 bases and V by 5 bases; bases with no gene match: 9. In germline, CDR1 is SGHTA, CDR2 FQGNSA. The variable domain in full, completed from reference TRBV7-2 and TRBJ1-2, reads GAGVSQSPSNKVTEKGKDVELRCDPISGHTALYWYRQSLGQGLEFLIYFQGNSAPDKSGLPSDRFSAERTGGSVSTLTIQRTQQEDSAVYLCASSPGQGAAIYGYTFGSGTRLTVV.

This chain connects TRBV28 to TRBJ2-6; D is perhaps TRBD2 (6 bases). Trimming took off 5 bases at V and 8 bases at J, with 16 bases between the two ends. The CDR3 covers 15 residues. From germline, CDR1 is MDHEN and CDR2 SYDVKM. The CDR3 nucleotides are TGTGCCAGCAGTGGGGGAGGAGGGTTCCCCAACGTCCTGACTTTC. It translates to CASSGGGGFPNVLTF.

The rearrangement links TRBV5-4 to TRBJ2-5; D not certain. Germline V gives CDR1 SGHNT, CDR2 YYREEE (reference sequence). The CDR3 runs to 15 residues. V lost 4 bases to trimming and J lost 5 bases, with 18 bases between them. The CDR3 reads CASSAPHSSIETQYF. In nucleotides, the CDR3 is TGTGCCAGCAGCGCACCCCACTCAAGCATTGAGACCCAGTACTTC.

The chain is built from TRBV3-1 (or the pseudogene TRBV3-2) and TRBJ1-2, with a possible D match to TRBD1 (5 bases). Per the germline V gene, CDR1 is LGHDT and CDR2 is YNNKEL (reference sequence). The CDR3 spans 17 residues. V gave up 0 bases and J gave up 7 bases, with 21 bases separating them. CDR3 in amino acids: CASSQDQERWGGGGYTF. The CDR3 DNA reads as TGTGCCAGCAGCCAAGATCAGGAGAGATGGGGGGGAGGTGGCTACACCTTC.

V and J are TRBV18 and TRBJ1-1, with 8 bases fitting TRBD1. Germline trimming cut 2 bases from V and 4 bases from J; bases unmatched to any gene: 3. The V gene's germline CDR1 is KGHSH and CDR2 LQKENI. This CDR3 has 14 amino acids. CDR3 nucleotide sequence: TGTGCCAGCTCACCAGACAGGGGAGGCACTGAAGCTTTCTTT. Its protein product is CASSPDRGGTEAFF.

The chain joins TRBV7-2 to TRBJ1-6; 8 nucleotides line up with TRBD1. CDR1 is SGHTA, CDR2 FQGNSA, per germline. Trimming took 2 bases from V and 4 from J; bases not matched to a gene: 7. The CDR3 totals 17 residues. Written as DNA, the CDR3 is TGTGCCAGCAGCTTATCAGGGACAGGCACATATAATTCACCCCTCCACTTT. Its protein is CASSLSGTGTYNSPLHF.

The J gene is TRBJ2-5, the V gene TRBV5-1; 9 bases are shared with TRBD1. Looked up from germline, CDR1 is SGHRS and CDR2 is YFSETQ. This CDR3 is built from 15 residues. V lost 0 bases, J lost 4 bases, and 4 bases stayed unmatched. The DNA for the CDR3 is TGCGCCAGCAGCTTGGCAGGACAGGGGAGAGAGACCCAGTACTTC. It codes for CASSLAGQGRETQYF.

This chain uses TRBV19 with TRBJ1-4; possible D gene TRBD1, 6 bases. Deletions cut 2 bases from V and 7 bases from J, with 17 bases between. CDR1 is LNHDA and CDR2 is SQIVND in the germline V gene (reference sequence). This CDR3 has 16 amino acids. For the CDR3, the DNA is TGTGCCAGTAGTATACGGGCTGGGGGGGCCGCTGAAAAACTGTTTTTT. It is translated as CASSIRAGGAAEKLFF.

This clone was detected only once. The rearrangement uses TRBV18 and TRBJ1-1; D is unclear. In germline, CDR1 is KGHSH, CDR2 LQKENI. The CDR3 has 14 residues. V was shortened by 2 bases and J by 1 base, with 8 bases between the two germline ends. Written as DNA, the CDR3 is TGTGCCAGCTCACCATCGTCGGGGAACACTGAAGCTTTCTTT. Its translation is CASSPSSGNTEAFF. The full variable domain, its missing parts supplied by reference TRBV18 and TRBJ1-1, is NAGVMQNPRHLVRRRGQEARLRCSPMKGHSHVYWYRQLPEEGLKFMVYLQKENIIDESGMPKERFSAEFPKEGPSILRIQQVVRGDSAAYFCASSPSSGNTEAFFGQGTRLTVV.